The clone carrying this TCR beta chain has at least ten counts. Its antigen is unidentified. The data originate from a study of T cells in Graves' hyperthyroidism and ophthalmopathy. Deletions cut 1 base from V and 4 bases from J, with 17 bases between. The germline CDR1 and CDR2 sequences are LGHNA and YNFKEQ. The length of the CDR3 is 16 residues. Researchers took RNA transcripts and amplified the TCR beta CDR3 regions from them. HTBI primers drove first-round RT-PCR of the TCR CDR3. TCRdb independently ran MiXCR on the multiplex PCR reads; one entry per CDR3 protein. The sample has approximately 600,000 distinct CDR3 sequences, around 14% seen once; the top ten hold around 5.4%. The study, taken as a whole, reports: Most clonotypes expanded in the thyroid (above 0.001) were also present in blood.

Sequencing was performed on blood. The chain is built from TRBV4-2 and TRBJ2-7; tentatively, D is TRBD2 (7 bases). This TCR was recovered from a woman in her twenties or thirties with Graves' hyperthyroidism that later progressed to Graves' ophthalmopathy. The CDR3 sequence is CASSQVGGGGSYEQYF. DNA of the CDR3: TGTGCCAGCAGCCAAGTTGGGGGAGGGGGGTCATACGAGCAGTACTTC.